The rows below give T cell receptor beta chains drawn from one sample of a study of T-cell memory formation after mild COVID-19. TCRdb reprocessed the 5' RACE reads with MiXCR, giving one entry per CDR3 protein. The table includes 450,000 to 650,000 distinct CDR3 sequences, 15% to 20% detected once. Sequencing used PBMCs or a T cell subset sorted from them (not recorded which). These receptors came from an adult woman who had mild COVID-19 (a few samples of this study predate the infection). Cell type and time point are not known. CDR3s include the opening cysteine and the closing phenylalanine or tryptophan. A D gene is named only where the DNA matches it firmly. The size entry is marked missing in some rows and otherwise reads once, few, many or a size class.

d_call clone_size j_call v_call cdr3_nt cdr3_aa
- few TRBJ2-5 TRBV6-2/TRBV6-3 TGTGCCAGCAGTTACGGTTTCGGGACGCAAGAGACCCAGTACTTC CASSYGFGTQETQYF
TRBD1 few TRBJ2-7 TRBV29-1 TGCAGCGTTGGATGGGACAGGCCCCTCTACGAGCAGTACTTC CSVGWDRPLYEQYF
- - TRBJ1-1 TRBV27 TGTGCCAGCAGTTTCGCTGGACAGTTACTGGTAGCTTTCTTT CASSFAGQLLVAFF
- few TRBJ1-2 TRBV15 TGTGCCACCAGCAGAGACAGGGAAACTGGCTACACCTTC CATSRDRETGYTF
TRBD2 - TRBJ2-1 TRBV6-2/TRBV6-3 TGTGCCAGCAGTTACGGGGAGGGCGTGTACAATGAGCAGTTCTTC CASSYGEGVYNEQFF
TRBD1 - TRBJ2-7 TRBV10-3 TGTGCCATCGGGGGGACAGGGGAAAAGCAGTACTTC CAIGGTGEKQYF
- - TRBJ1-1 TRBV9 TGTGCCAGCAGCGGGGGGACCTCTACCCAGAGGAACACTGAAGCTTTCTTT CASSGGTSTQRNTEAFF
- few TRBJ1-6 TRBV7-9 TGTGCCAGCAGCTTAGTAGGAATTAATTCACCCCTCCACTTT CASSLVGINSPLHF
TRBD2 - TRBJ2-5 TRBV7-9 TGTGCCAGCAAACTTACTAGCGCAGAAGAGACCCAGTACTTC CASKLTSAEETQYF
TRBD2 - TRBJ2-3 TRBV9 TGTGCCAGCAGCGTAGGGACTAGCGGAAACACAGATACGCAGTATTTT CASSVGTSGNTDTQYF
- - TRBJ2-7 TRBV7-2 TGTGCCAGCAGCTTGGGGCAGGGTGATGCCTACGAGCAGTACTTC CASSLGQGDAYEQYF
TRBD1 - TRBJ2-3 TRBV3-1 TGTGCCAGCAGCCAAGATCCGACAGGGAGAGATACGCAGTATTTT CASSQDPTGRDTQYF
TRBD1 - TRBJ2-6 TRBV10-3 TGTGCCATCAGTGAGTCCGGGACAGCCCGATCTGGGGCCAACGTCCTGACTTTC CAISESGTARSGANVLTF
- few TRBJ2-7 TRBV12-3/TRBV12-4 TGTGCCAGCAGAAGAGACAGCTCCTACGAGCAGTACTTC CASRRDSSYEQYF
- - TRBJ1-6 TRBV27 TGTGCCAGCAGTTTCCCTCAATCACCCCTCCACTTT CASSFPQSPLHF
TRBD2 few TRBJ2-7 TRBV5-1 TGCGCCAGCAGCTTGGGCGGGACTAGGGGCTACGAGCAGTACTTC CASSLGGTRGYEQYF
- few TRBJ1-5 TRBV6-2/TRBV6-3 TGTGCCAGCAGTCCCCAACCCAGGTCCAATGCCAATCAGCCCCAGCATTTT CASSPQPRSNANQPQHF